These 25 T cell receptor beta chains came from one sample sequenced in a study of cytomegalovirus exposure and HLA in healthy donors. This PCR relied on a set of 60 Vbeta primers and 13 Jbeta primers. Measured with immunoSEQ multiplex PCR; TCRdb has only the in-frame clones, and not every one. The data contain 150,000 to 200,000 clones, 82% of them singletons. The specimen sequenced was PBMCs. The receptors derive from a man between 35 and 55 years old in good health and CMV-seronegative.

A single count supports this clone. V gene TRBV9 combines with J gene TRBJ2-1; 7 bases fit TRBD1. Germline loops: CDR1 SGDLS, CDR2 YYNGEE. The ends lost 3 bases at V and 7 bases at J; junction bases unmatched: 10. CDR3 length: 15 residues. For the CDR3, the DNA is TGTGCCAGCAGCGCTGACAGGGAAGTCGGAAATGAGCAGTTCTTC. Translated: CASSADREVGNEQFF.

The chain joins TRBV5-1 to TRBJ2-5, with 12 bases fitting TRBD2. CDR3 length: 18 residues. Germline CDR1 is SGHRS and CDR2 is YFSETQ. The V segment lost 4 bases and the J segment 5 bases; nucleotides outside the gene matches: 15. The CDR3 loop reads CASSLLPSGGARGETQYF. The CDR3 DNA reads as TGCGCCAGCAGCCTCCTCCCTAGCGGGGGGGCCCGGGGGGAGACCCAGTACTTC.

This chain uses TRBV2 with TRBJ1-1, with D uncertain. V was cut by 3 bases and J by 0 bases, with 5 bases left in between. This CDR3 region has 13 residues. Germline V gene lookup returns CDR1 SNHLY and CDR2 FYNNEI. The CDR3 region is CASSDQVNTEAFF. The CDR3 DNA reads as TGTGCCAGCAGTGATCAGGTGAACACTGAAGCTTTCTTT.

This rearrangement joins TRBV11-2 to TRBJ2-7, with 9 nucleotides matching TRBD1. Germline V gene lookup returns CDR1 SGHAT and CDR2 FQNNGV. Trimming removed 0 bases from V and 4 bases from J; junction bases left unmatched: 7. The CDR3 is 16 residues long. CDR3 loop: CASSLEWGQGRYEQYF. Here the CDR3 DNA reads TGTGCCAGCAGCTTAGAGTGGGGACAGGGACGTTACGAGCAGTACTTC. The full variable domain, rest sourced from reference TRBV11-2 and TRBJ2-7, is EAGVAQSPRYKIIEKRQSVAFWCNPISGHATLYWYQQILGQGPKLLIQFQNNGVVDDSQLPKDRFSAERLKGVDSTLKIQPAKLEDSAVYLCASSLEWGQGRYEQYFGPGTRLTVT.

A note on this clone: At one end, the junction sequence differs from germline, possibly due to a read error. Other DNA variants within this sample encode the same CDR3. The rearrangement links TRBV7-8 to TRBJ1-5, with D perhaps matching TRBD1 (5 bases). CDR1 is SGHVS, CDR2 FQNEAQ, per germline. The CDR3 covers 17 residues. CDR3 DNA: TGTGCCAGCAGTTTAGTAGCGGCTGGGGGACGGAATCAGCCCCAGCATTTT. Translation gives CASSLVAAGGRNQPQHF.

The rearrangement uses TRBV6-5 and TRBJ2-1; D remains ambiguous. Germline V gives CDR1 MNHEY, CDR2 SVGAGI. Trimming took off 6 bases at V and 6 bases at J, with 6 bases between the two ends. The length of the CDR3 is 11 residues. CDR3 nucleotide sequence: TGTGCCAGCAGGTCGGTCAATGAGCAGTTCTTC. This encodes CASRSVNEQFF.

The V gene is TRBV9, the J gene TRBJ1-4, with a possible D match to TRBD1 (5 bases). Germline V gene lookup returns CDR1 SGDLS and CDR2 YYNGEE. V dropped 4 bases and J dropped 0 bases, with 7 bases sitting between them. CDR3 length: 14 residues. The CDR3 loop reads CASSLDTTNEKLFF. The CDR3 DNA follows: TGTGCCAGCAGCCTGGACACAACTAATGAAAAACTGTTTTTT.

V and J are TRBV19 and TRBJ2-3; 8 bases are a match to TRBD2. The J segment lost 3 bases and the V segment lost 2 bases, leaving 7 bases of the junction unmatched. The CDR3 runs 16 residues. CDR1 is LNHDA, CDR2 SQIVND, per germline (reference sequence). The DNA for the CDR3 is TGTGCCAGTAGTATAAGGAGCGGGGGATTTACAGATACGCAGTATTTT. Its protein is CASSIRSGGFTDTQYF.

This clone was recorded a few times. The chain is built from TRBV7-6 and TRBJ2-2, with TRBD2 matching 8 bases. V dropped 3 bases and J dropped 4; count of bases not matched to a gene: 7. The germline CDR1 and CDR2 sequences are SGHVS and FNYEAQ. The CDR3 spans 16 residues. The CDR3 nucleotides are TGTGCCAGCAGCTTTCAAGCGGGAGCGGGCACCGGGGAGCTGTTTTTT. It codes for CASSFQAGAGTGELFF.

Of note for this clone: Its ends do not fully match the called genes, so a read error is possible. This chain joins TRBV30 and TRBJ2-1, with TRBD2 matching over 11 bases. Germline V gene lookup returns CDR1 GTSNPN and CDR2 SVGIG (reference sequence). This CDR3 is 12 amino acids long. The CDR3 bases are TGTGCCTGGAGCATAGCGGGGGGGTGGAAAATCTTC. This encodes CAWSIAGGWKIF.

The chain has TRBV7-9 and TRBJ2-7; unclear D gene. Trimming took 5 bases from V and 0 from J, leaving 14 bases between them. The germline V gene has CDR1 SEHNR and CDR2 FQNEAQ (reference sequence). The length of the CDR3 is 15 residues. CDR3 bases: TGTGCCAGCAGCCCAGAGCGCCTTGGCTCCTACGAGCAGTACTTC. Protein: CASSPERLGSYEQYF.

The chain recombines TRBV7-3 with TRBJ2-1, with D perhaps TRBD1 (5 bases). CDR3 size: 14 residues. Germline lookup yields CDR1 SGHTA and CDR2 FQGTGA. V gave up 5 bases and J gave up 8 bases, with 16 bases separating them. The CDR3 DNA sequence: TGTGCCAGCAGCAGGAGCAGGGTCGAGGATGAGCAGTTCTTC. Translating gives CASSRSRVEDEQFF.

The V call is TRBV2, the J call TRBJ1-2, with 8 bases that match TRBD1. The CDR3 extends over 14 amino acids. CDR1 is SNHLY, CDR2 FYNNEI, per germline. V shed 6 bases and J 4 bases; nucleotides not matched to a gene: 7. The CDR3 here is CASSLTGEGYGYTF. CDR3 in DNA: TGTGCCAGCAGCCTGACAGGGGAGGGCTATGGCTACACCTTC.

The rearrangement uses TRBV5-1 and TRBJ2-1, with 13 bases that match TRBD2. Per the germline V gene, CDR1 is SGHRS and CDR2 is YFSETQ. The CDR3 length is 16 residues. The V gene end was trimmed by 4 bases and the J gene end by 9 bases; junction bases not matched to a gene: 10. CDR3: CASSGELAGGLTEQFF. The CDR3 nucleotides read TGCGCCAGCAGCGGCGAACTAGCGGGGGGGTTAACTGAGCAGTTCTTC.

The J gene is TRBJ2-7, the V gene TRBV15; TRBD1 matches 9 bases. The V segment lost 1 base and the J segment 4 bases; nucleotides outside the gene matches: 14. The CDR3 sequence is 18 residues long. Germline CDR1 and CDR2: LNHNV and YYDKDF (reference sequence). Written as DNA, the CDR3 is TGTGCCACCAGCAGAGGATGGATGTCCGGGACAGGGAAATACGAGCAGTACTTC. The encoded protein is CATSRGWMSGTGKYEQYF.

The chain uses TRBV28 and TRBJ2-7, with a possible D match to TRBD1 (7 bases). V gave up 6 bases and J gave up 0 bases, with 12 bases separating them. The CDR3 runs 14 residues. Per the germline V gene, CDR1 is MDHEN and CDR2 is SYDVKM. For the CDR3, the DNA is TGTGCCAGCAGCTCCCAGGGGGGCTCCTACGAGCAGTACTTC. Protein sequence: CASSSQGGSYEQYF.

The chain uses TRBV18 and TRBJ1-4, with TRBD1 as a possible D gene (5 bases). Germline V CDR1 and CDR2: KGHSH, LQKENI. Trimming took off 2 bases at V and 5 bases at J, with 12 bases between the two ends. This CDR3 comprises 15 residues. The CDR3 DNA reads as TGTGCCAGCTCACCAAGGGGTTATGAGAATGAAAAACTGTTTTTT. As protein: CASSPRGYENEKLFF.

This chain connects TRBV2 to TRBJ1-5; weak D call: TRBD1 (5 bases). The CDR3 has 13 residues. V lost 0 bases and J 9 bases, leaving 9 bases between the germline ends. From germline, CDR1 is SNHLY and CDR2 FYNNEI. The DNA for the CDR3 is TGTGCCAGCAGTGAAGCGGGGAGGGGGCCCCAGCATTTT. Translation: CASSEAGRGPQHF.

V is TRBV7-2 and J is TRBJ2-3; 7 bases agree with TRBD2. Germline lookup yields CDR1 SGHTA and CDR2 FQGNSA. The junction had 4 bases not matched to a gene; V was cut back by 1 base and J by 6 bases. CDR3 size: 14 residues. The CDR3 is CASSLGTSVDTQYF. Here the CDR3 DNA reads TGTGCCAGCAGCTTAGGCACTAGCGTTGATACGCAGTATTTT.

This sequence joins TRBV5-1 and TRBJ2-5; D is possibly TRBD2 (6 bases). Germline V gene sequence: CDR1 SGHRS, CDR2 YFSETQ. CDR3 length: 14 amino acids. V dropped 5 bases and J dropped 5 bases, with 16 bases sitting between them. The CDR3 reads CASRSLTGGETQYF. CDR3 bases: TGCGCCAGCAGGTCGCTAACCGGAGGGGAGACCCAGTACTTC.

In this sample, this clone turned up a few times. V usage is TRBV4-2 and J usage is TRBJ2-3, with D possibly being TRBD2 (7 bases). V dropped 3 bases and J dropped 6 bases, with 16 bases sitting between them. CDR3 size: 15 residues. Germline-derived CDR1 and CDR2 are LGHNA and YNFKEQ. CDR3 protein: CASSQGGASTDTQYF. CDR3 coding DNA: TGTGCCAGCAGCCAGGGGGGGGCTAGTACGGATACGCAGTATTTT.

The chain carries TRBV4-2 and TRBJ1-2; 8 bases are a match to TRBD1. Germline trimming cut 4 bases from V and 4 bases from J; bases unmatched to any gene: 17. In germline, CDR1 is LGHNA, CDR2 YNFKEQ. The CDR3 has 18 amino acids. This chain's CDR3 is CASSRPGQEDLTTYGYTF. As DNA, the CDR3 is TGTGCCAGCAGCCGCCCGGGACAGGAGGACCTGACTACCTATGGCTACACCTTC.

This chain links TRBV7-3 with TRBJ1-2, with 8 bases lining up with TRBD1. Trimming cost V 5 bases and J 6 bases; bases outside gene matches: 11. CDR1 is SGHTA, CDR2 FQGTGA, per germline. This CDR3 has 15 amino acids. CDR3 nucleotide sequence: TGTGCCAGCAGCCGCTCCCGGGACAGGTTCGATGGCTACACCTTC. Protein sequence: CASSRSRDRFDGYTF.

The chain recombines TRBV5-1 with TRBJ1-1; 7 positions match TRBD1. Germline-derived CDR1 and CDR2 are SGHRS and YFSETQ. CDR3 length: 15 residues. The J segment lost 8 bases and the V segment lost 0 bases, leaving 10 bases of the junction unmatched. CDR3 loop: CASSLARTGSLEAFF. In nucleotides, the CDR3 is TGCGCCAGCAGCTTGGCGCGGACAGGCTCCCTCGAAGCTTTCTTT.

A note on this clone: This sample also contains other DNA sequences that code for the same CDR3. The V call is TRBV30, the J call TRBJ2-3, with D tentatively TRBD2 (5 bases). The CDR3 runs to 14 residues. Germline values: CDR1 GTSNPN, CDR2 SVGIG (reference sequence). V lost 0 bases and J lost 0, with 7 bases in between. CDR3 DNA: TGTGCCTGGAGTGTGGGCGGGAGCACAGATACGCAGTATTTT. Protein: CAWSVGGSTDTQYF.